This T cell receptor beta chain emerged from a study of regulatory T cells in long-lasting Graves disease. The CDR3 consists of 12 residues. Study findings and constraints: Persistent disease samples used TRBV28, TRBJ1-2 and TRBJ2-5 preferentially. Less diverse TCR repertoires were seen in persistent Graves' patients than in newly diagnosed ones.

Time point specified: persistent/refractory GD, antithyroid drugs over 5 years with positive TRAb. The TCR library used RNA extracted from PBMCs. Diagnosing Graves' disease relied on the American Thyroid Association guidelines. Arm-PCR with iRepertoire HTBI primers amplified the CDR3 regions for these TCR beta libraries. From the multiplex PCR reads, TCRdb called clonotypes with MiXCR, one entry per CDR3 protein. There are fewer than 450,000 distinct CDR3 sequences in the sample; roughly 20% occur only once, and about 20% lies in the top ten. For this clonotype: What it binds is unknown. One junction end does not reproduce the germline sequence, and a read error may be involved.

The TCR sequence derives from a female donor with Graves disease. This rearrangement joins TRBV12-3 or TRBV12-4 to TRBJ2-7, with D unclear. Sample: peripheral blood mononuclear cells (PBMCs), taken when the disease was refractory, from a patient treated with antithyroid drugs. CDR3 amino acids: CASGLGGNEQYF. CDR3 sequence (DNA): TGTGCCAGCGGTTTAGGCGGTAACGAGCAGTACTTC.